These 11 T cell receptor beta chains were sequenced from one sample in a study of CD8 T cell repertoires and HIV-1 epitope variants. The protocol was immunoSEQ multiplex PCR, while the TCRdb copy is restricted to in-frame clones and leaves out a portion. The repertoire holds thousands of clones, with 65% to 80% as singletons. Antigen specificity for these receptors is unknown. Input material: cultured CD8+ T cells derived from PBMCs. Receptors were obtained from a male donor with HIV.

The genes are TRBV7-8 and TRBJ1-2; a possible D gene is TRBD1 (5 bases). The germline V gene encodes CDR1 SGHVS and CDR2 FQNEAQ. The CDR3 totals 16 residues. V was pared by 3 bases and J by 2 bases, with 16 bases between. The CDR3 DNA reads TGTGCCAGCAGCTTCCCCCGCCAGGGAAACAACTATGGCTACACCTTC. Translated, it gives CASSFPRQGNNYGYTF.

The V call is TRBV7-8, the J call TRBJ2-4; D is perhaps TRBD1 or TRBD2 (5 bases each). Trimming stripped 4 bases from V and 7 bases from J, with 14 bases between. CDR3 length: 14 residues. Germline-derived CDR1 and CDR2 are SGHVS and FQNEAQ. The CDR3 DNA follows: TGTGCCAGCAGCTCCCGGGACGTGAGCAACATTCAGTACTTC. This encodes CASSSRDVSNIQYF.

This clone showed up just a few times. This rearrangement joins TRBV10-3 to TRBJ2-1; D unclear. The germline V gene has CDR1 ENHRY and CDR2 SYGVKD. Trimming cost V 2 bases and J 4 bases, with 6 bases left between them. CDR3 length: 13 amino acids. CDR3 residues: CAISERLYNEQFF. In DNA form, the CDR3 reads TGTGCCATCAGTGAGCGCTTATACAATGAGCAGTTCTTC.

The chain has TRBV4-1 and TRBJ2-3, with a possible D match to TRBD1 (6 bases). This CDR3 contains 14 residues. Germline CDR1 and CDR2: MGHRA and YSYEKL. V shed 1 base and J shed 5 bases, with 10 bases lying between them. In nucleotides, the CDR3 is TGCGCCAGCAGCCAAGCTACAGGGTTAGATACGCAGTATTTT. Protein sequence: CASSQATGLDTQYF.

The chain is built from TRBV6-6 and TRBJ2-6; no clear D. Trimming pared 0 bases from V and 2 bases from J, leaving 8 bases between. CDR3 size: 16 residues. Germline V gives CDR1 MNHNY, CDR2 SVGAGI (reference sequence). In DNA form, the CDR3 reads TGTGCCAGCAGTTACTCCCGTGGACCTGGGGCCAACGTCCTGACTTTC. It specifies CASSYSRGPGANVLTF.

A few counts support this clone. The V gene is TRBV7-9, the J gene TRBJ1-6; 8 nucleotides match TRBD1. J gave up 9 bases and V 4 bases, and 11 bases lay outside the gene matches. Germline V lookup: CDR1 SEHNR, CDR2 FQNEAQ (reference sequence). This CDR3 is built from 16 residues. The DNA for the CDR3 is TGTGCCAGCAGCTCGGTGACACAGGGGGATTTTTCACCCCTCCACTTT. Amino acids: CASSSVTQGDFSPLHF.

This rearrangement joins TRBV7-2 to TRBJ2-4; 13 nucleotides agree with TRBD2. With 3 bases clipped from V and 7 bases from J, the junction kept 9 bases outside the gene matches. The CDR3 contains 17 residues. Looked up from germline, CDR1 is SGHTA and CDR2 is FQGNSA. The CDR3 here is CASSLPGLAGSGNIQYF. The CDR3 DNA reads as TGTGCCAGCAGCTTGCCGGGACTAGCGGGATCGGGGAACATTCAGTACTTC.

This clone was seen a handful of times. V is TRBV6-6 and J is TRBJ1-1, with D uncertain. Germline V gene data show CDR1 as MNHNY and CDR2 as SVGAGI (reference sequence). The CDR3 extends over 14 amino acids. Trimming took 2 bases from V and 8 from J, leaving 15 bases between them. The CDR3 bases are TGTGCCAGCAGTTACGGGCTAGGCGGGGTCGAAGCTTTCTTT. Its protein is CASSYGLGGVEAFF.

The count of this clone is one. The rearrangement joins TRBV27 to TRBJ2-7, with 8 bases that match TRBD1. V lost 2 bases, J lost 3 bases, and 9 bases stayed unmatched. The CDR3 contains 16 residues. Germline V CDR1 and CDR2: MNHEY, SMNVEV (reference sequence). The CDR3 nucleotides read TGTGCCAGCAGTTTAGGGGTCGGGACAGGAGACTACGAGCAGTACTTC. Amino acid sequence: CASSLGVGTGDYEQYF.

The genes are TRBV2 and TRBJ1-1; D is unclear. CDR1 SNHLY and CDR2 FYNNEI come from the germline V gene. There are 15 residues in the CDR3. The V and J ends lost 0 bases and 4 bases respectively, with 12 bases between them. The CDR3 spells CASSEALGESTEAFF. The CDR3 nucleotides read TGTGCCAGCAGTGAAGCGCTTGGGGAGAGCACTGAAGCTTTCTTT.

The V and J genes are TRBV30 and TRBJ1-4; TRBD1 matches at 7 bases. The CDR3 consists of 14 residues. Germline V CDR1 and CDR2: GTSNPN, SVGIG (reference sequence). V lost 2 bases and J lost 6; bases outside the gene matches: 6. The CDR3 spells CAWSPGTADEKLFF. In nucleotides, the CDR3 is TGTGCCTGGAGTCCCGGGACAGCCGATGAAAAACTGTTTTTT.